The 26 T cell receptor beta chains below were found in one sample sequenced in a study of OX40 agonist ivuxolimab in advanced cancers. This table comes from immunoSEQ multiplex PCR, and its TCRdb copy is limited to in-frame clones, with some not included. This sample has more than 45,000 clones; about nine tenths occur once, and the top ten carry 5.5% to 7%. Sequencing was performed on CD4+ or CD8+ T cells sorted from blood, taken in a trial of the OX40 agonist ivuxolimab. The receptor source for this set is an adult with an advanced solid tumor such as melanoma, head and neck, liver or kidney cancer.

This rearrangement joins TRBV4-1 to TRBJ1-2; a possible D gene is TRBD1 (5 bases). The germline V gene encodes CDR1 MGHRA and CDR2 YSYEKL. Trimming pared 1 base from V and 8 bases from J, leaving 11 bases between. The CDR3 extends over 13 amino acids. This CDR3 is CASSQVGAWGYTF. CDR3 nucleotides: TGCGCCAGCAGCCAAGTTGGGGCTTGGGGCTACACCTTC.

This chain connects TRBV6-1 to TRBJ1-2; the D is unclear. V lost 2 bases and J 4 bases, leaving 8 bases between the germline ends. Germline assignment: CDR1 MNHNS and CDR2 SASEGT. The CDR3 is made up of 13 amino acids. The CDR3 here is CASSESDGYGYTF. CDR3 coding DNA: TGTGCCAGCAGTGAATCAGATGGCTATGGCTACACCTTC.

J is TRBJ2-5 and V is TRBV2; D is uncertain. Trimming took off 9 bases at V and 5 bases at J, with 13 bases between the two ends. This CDR3 comprises 12 residues. Per the germline V gene, CDR1 is SNHLY and CDR2 is FYNNEI. In DNA form, the CDR3 reads TGTGCCAGTGGGTCACTGGAGGAGACCCAGTACTTC. It specifies CASGSLEETQYF.

The genes are TRBV29-1 and TRBJ1-1, with 9 bases matching TRBD1. The CDR3 runs to 16 residues. With V trimmed by 7 bases and J by 1 base, 13 bases remained unmatched. Germline values: CDR1 SQVTM, CDR2 ANQGSEA. For the CDR3, the DNA is TGCAGCGCCCTACCGGGACAGGGCGCATGGAACACTGAAGCTTTCTTT. It is translated as CSALPGQGAWNTEAFF.

In this sample, this clone turned up once. This chain uses TRBV5-4 with TRBJ2-3; 9 bases align to TRBD2. Germline values: CDR1 SGHNT, CDR2 YYREEE (reference sequence). V lost 4 bases, J lost 6 bases, and 9 bases stayed unmatched. This CDR3 is 15 amino acids long. In DNA form, the CDR3 reads TGTGCCAGCAGCCCGACTAGCGGTTTGCACGATACGCAGTATTTT. It yields the protein CASSPTSGLHDTQYF.

This clone was counted a single time. The chain has TRBV5-1 and TRBJ2-3; no definite D call. The CDR3 consists of 13 residues. The V end lost 4 bases, the J end lost 0 bases, and 6 bases lay between the germline ends. The germline CDR1 and CDR2 sequences are SGHRS and YFSETQ. The CDR3 nucleotides read TGCGCCAGCAGCACGGACAGCACAGATACGCAGTATTTT. Its translation: CASSTDSTDTQYF.

The gene calls are TRBV28 and TRBJ2-2, with 16 bases fitting TRBD2. Trimming at V came to 0 bases and at J to 6 bases, leaving 1 base not matched to a gene. CDR3 size: 17 residues. The germline V gene encodes CDR1 MDHEN and CDR2 SYDVKM. The CDR3 here is CASSLWGLAGGPGELFF. In DNA form, the CDR3 reads TGTGCCAGCAGTTTATGGGGACTAGCGGGAGGGCCCGGGGAGCTGTTTTTT.

This clone was seen a single time. The rearrangement uses TRBV6-5 and TRBJ2-7, with D perhaps TRBD2 (6 bases). The CDR3 has 13 amino acids. V was shortened by 4 bases and J by 6 bases, with 13 bases between the two germline ends. Germline V gene lookup returns CDR1 MNHEY and CDR2 SVGAGI. This chain's CDR3 is CASSLRRTTEQYF. The CDR3 coding sequence is TGTGCCAGCAGTTTACGCAGGACTACCGAGCAGTACTTC.

This sequence joins TRBV11-2 and TRBJ1-5; 10 bases match TRBD1. Trimming at V came to 5 bases and at J to 1 base, leaving 8 bases not matched to a gene. The CDR3 has 17 residues. CDR1 and CDR2 (germline): SGHAT, FQNNGV. The CDR3 DNA reads as TGTGCCAGCAGCGACCGGGACAGGGGAGGGAGCAATCAGCCCCAGCATTTT. This codes for CASSDRDRGGSNQPQHF.

The J gene is TRBJ1-3, the V gene TRBV2; perhaps TRBD1 as D (5 bases). This CDR3 is 15 amino acids long. CDR1 and CDR2 (germline): SNHLY, FYNNEI. Trimming stripped 1 base from V and 4 bases from J, with 11 bases between. In DNA, the CDR3 is TGTGCCAGCAGTGAAGGTATAGGGGCCGGAAACACCATATATTTT. Its protein product is CASSEGIGAGNTIYF.

This chain uses TRBV5-1 with TRBJ2-5, with TRBD1 as a possible D gene (6 bases). The CDR3 covers 15 residues. With 0 bases removed from V and 5 bases from J, the gap between germline ends came to 14 bases. Germline V gene data show CDR1 as SGHRS and CDR2 as YFSETQ. The CDR3 region is CASSLVGGRQETQYF. CDR3 in DNA: TGCGCCAGCAGCTTGGTTGGGGGCCGACAGGAGACCCAGTACTTC.

The genes are TRBV27 and TRBJ1-4; D remains unclear. The germline gives CDR1 MNHEY, CDR2 SMNVEV (reference sequence). V was clipped by 3 bases and J by 7 bases, with 6 bases between them. This CDR3 has 12 residues. The CDR3 DNA follows: TGTGCCAGCAGTTTGGGGTCTGAAAAACTGTTTTTT. Protein sequence: CASSLGSEKLFF.

V and J are TRBV4-2 and TRBJ2-1, with TRBD2 matching over 8 bases. Trimming at V came to 0 bases and at J to 8 bases, leaving 12 bases not matched to a gene. CDR1 is LGHNA and CDR2 is YNFKEQ in the germline V gene. CDR3 length equals 17 residues. CDR3 protein: CASSQDRGSSGSDEQFF. The CDR3 nucleotides read TGTGCCAGCAGCCAAGATAGGGGGTCGAGCGGGAGCGATGAGCAGTTCTTC.

The rearrangement uses TRBV2 and TRBJ2-1; no firm D call. CDR1 and CDR2 from the germline V gene are SNHLY and FYNNEI. The V end lost 1 base, the J end lost 7 bases, and 2 bases lay between the germline ends. CDR3 length equals 11 residues. The CDR3 DNA is TGTGCCAGCAGTGAAGAGAATGAGCAGTTCTTC. Translated: CASSEENEQFF.

The chain links TRBV6-1 to TRBJ2-3, with TRBD2 as a possible D gene (5 bases). There are 13 residues in the CDR3. Germline V gene sequence: CDR1 MNHNS, CDR2 SASEGT. Trimming shortened V by 10 bases and J by 2 bases, and 13 bases separated the two germline ends. The CDR3 region has the DNA TGTGCCACCCGAGGACTGATCACAGATACGCAGTATTTT. Translating gives CATRGLITDTQYF.

J is TRBJ2-1 and V is TRBV28; D is unresolved. Trimming took 8 bases from V and 7 from J, leaving 9 bases between them. The CDR3 extends over 11 amino acids. The germline CDR1 and CDR2 sequences are MDHEN and SYDVKM. CDR3 in DNA: TGTGCCAGCGGTGTGCGGAATGAGCAGTTCTTC. Translated: CASGVRNEQFF. Together with reference TRBV28 and TRBJ2-1, the CDR3 gives the full variable domain: DVKVTQSSRYLVKRTGEKVFLECVQDMDHENMFWYRQDPGLGLRLIYFSYDVKMKEKGDIPEGYSVSREKKERFSLILESASTNQTSMYLCASGVRNEQFFGPGTRLTVL.

A single count supports this clone. V gene TRBV25-1 combines with J gene TRBJ2-2, with a possible D match to TRBD2 (5 bases). The CDR3 has 14 residues. The germline gives CDR1 MGHDK, CDR2 SYGVNS. Trimming cost V 6 bases and J 7 bases, with 15 bases left between them. Here the CDR3 reads CASSPTTGIGELFF. Here the CDR3 DNA reads TGTGCCAGCAGCCCCACGACCGGGATCGGGGAGCTGTTTTTT.

This clone has just one count. This sequence joins TRBV5-1 and TRBJ2-3; possibly TRBD2 for D (6 bases). Trimming shortened V by 1 base and J by 1 base, and 10 bases separated the two germline ends. The CDR3 spans 15 residues. The germline gives CDR1 SGHRS, CDR2 YFSETQ. The CDR3 DNA sequence: TGCGCCAGCAGCTTGCGGGCTAGCGGCACAGATACGCAGTATTTT. This codes for CASSLRASGTDTQYF.

J is TRBJ2-2 and V is TRBV25-1; no definite D call. V shed 9 bases and J shed 0 bases, with 14 bases lying between them. The germline V gene encodes CDR1 MGHDK and CDR2 SYGVNS. This CDR3 region has 15 residues. CDR3 nucleotide sequence: TGTGCCAGGCCTCGGACGGAATCGAACACCGGGGAGCTGTTTTTT. Amino acid sequence: CARPRTESNTGELFF.

This chain joins TRBV19 and TRBJ2-3; D call uncertain. The length of the CDR3 is 14 residues. The germline V gene encodes CDR1 LNHDA and CDR2 SQIVND (reference sequence). Trimming shortened V by 5 bases and J by 1 base, and 10 bases separated the two germline ends. CDR3 loop: CASSYTEGTDTQYF. CDR3 coding DNA: TGTGCCAGTAGTTATACCGAGGGCACAGATACGCAGTATTTT. Full variable domain (remainder filled in from reference TRBV19 and TRBJ2-3): DGGITQSPKYLFRKEGQNVTLSCEQNLNHDAMYWYRQDPGQGLRLIYYSQIVNDFQKGDIAEGYSVSREKKESFPLTVTSAQKNPTAFYLCASSYTEGTDTQYFGPGTRLTVL.

The chain recombines TRBV7-3 with TRBJ2-3; D may be TRBD2 (5 bases). The CDR3 sequence is 13 residues long. CDR1 SGHTA and CDR2 FQGTGA come from the germline V gene. V was shortened by 5 bases and J by 2 bases, with 8 bases between the two germline ends. In DNA, the CDR3 is TGTGCCAGCAGCCGCGACTACACAGATACGCAGTATTTT. It translates to CASSRDYTDTQYF.

Only one count was recorded for this clone. The chain is built from TRBV10-3 and TRBJ2-1, with D possibly TRBD2 on 6 matching bases. CDR1 is ENHRY, CDR2 SYGVKD, per germline. Trimming removed 0 bases at V and 8 bases at J, with 11 bases between. The CDR3 totals 14 residues. The CDR3 DNA sequence: TGTGCCATCAGTGAGTCGAGCAGGGACTATGAGCAGTTCTTC. This sequence encodes CAISESSRDYEQFF.

The J gene is TRBJ2-1, the V gene TRBV7-3, with 9 bases fitting TRBD1. Germline lookup yields CDR1 SGHTA and CDR2 FQGTGA. The ends lost 0 bases at V and 6 bases at J; junction bases unmatched: 6. CDR3 length equals 16 residues. This chain's CDR3 is CASSLTGTGMFNEQFF. CDR3 nucleotide sequence: TGTGCCAGCAGCTTAACCGGGACAGGGATGTTCAATGAGCAGTTCTTC.

This clone was seen only once. The chain recombines TRBV7-9 with TRBJ1-5, with D possibly being TRBD1 (5 bases). The CDR3 length is 12 residues. CDR1 and CDR2 from the germline V gene are SEHNR and FQNEAQ (reference sequence). V shed 2 bases and J shed 11 bases, with 10 bases lying between them. The CDR3 coding sequence is TGTGCCAGCAGCTTAAGGGGTGAGGCCCAGCATTTT. It yields the protein CASSLRGEAQHF.

The chain uses TRBV28 and TRBJ2-7; 9 nucleotides align to TRBD2. The CDR3 contains 18 residues. Germline loops: CDR1 MDHEN, CDR2 SYDVKM. V gave up 3 bases and J gave up 3 bases; unmatched junction bases: 15. The CDR3 DNA follows: TGTGCCAGCAGTTTGCCCCCGGTTGCTAGCGGGGCGAACTACGAGCAGTACTTC. Translated, it gives CASSLPPVASGANYEQYF.

This chain joins TRBV18 and TRBJ2-7; D gene uncertain. CDR1 and CDR2 from the germline V gene are KGHSH and LQKENI. V lost 3 bases and J 0 bases, leaving 9 bases between the germline ends. This CDR3 contains 14 residues. The CDR3 sequence: CASSPTSSSYEQYF. For the CDR3, the DNA is TGTGCCAGCTCACCGACTTCCTCCTCCTACGAGCAGTACTTC.